This T cell receptor (beta chain) emerged from a study of cytomegalovirus exposure and HLA in healthy donors. The table lists this clone with a few counts. Its specificity is not known. Primers: 60 Vbeta forward and 13 Jbeta reverse. Profiling relied on immunoSEQ multiplex PCR, and the TCRdb table lists in-frame clones only, not all of them. The sample has some 190,000 clones, more than 75% seen once. This CDR3 has 13 residues. V shed 4 bases and J shed 0 bases, with 5 bases lying between them. CDR1 and CDR2 (germline): SGHRS, YFSETQ. Study-wide results and limits: Researchers reportedly found TCR beta sequences accurately predicted most subjects' HLA-A and HLA-B alleles.

This receptor was obtained from a woman under 30 in good health and CMV-seronegative. The rearrangement links TRBV5-1 to TRBJ1-3; D gene uncertain. Sequencing input: PBMCs. The DNA of the CDR3 is TGCGCCAGCAGCCCTTCCTCTGGAAACACCATATATTTT. It is translated as CASSPSSGNTIYF.